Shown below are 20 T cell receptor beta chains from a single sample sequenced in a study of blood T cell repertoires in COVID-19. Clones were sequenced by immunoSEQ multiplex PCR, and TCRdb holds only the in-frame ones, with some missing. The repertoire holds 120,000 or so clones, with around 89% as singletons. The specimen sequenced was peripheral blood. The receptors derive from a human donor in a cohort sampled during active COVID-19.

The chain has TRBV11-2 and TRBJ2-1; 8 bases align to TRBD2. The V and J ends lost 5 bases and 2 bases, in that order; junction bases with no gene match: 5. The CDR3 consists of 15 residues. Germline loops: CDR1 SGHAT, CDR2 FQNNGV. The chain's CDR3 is CASSGQRGTYNEQFF. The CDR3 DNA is TGTGCCAGCAGCGGACAGCGGGGGACCTACAATGAGCAGTTCTTC.

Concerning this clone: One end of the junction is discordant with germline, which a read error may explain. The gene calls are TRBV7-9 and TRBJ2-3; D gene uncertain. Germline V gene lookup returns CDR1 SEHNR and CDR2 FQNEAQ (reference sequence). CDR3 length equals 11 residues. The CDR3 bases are TGTGCCAGCAGCTTAGGTGATAGGCAGTATTTT. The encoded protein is CASSLGDRQYF.

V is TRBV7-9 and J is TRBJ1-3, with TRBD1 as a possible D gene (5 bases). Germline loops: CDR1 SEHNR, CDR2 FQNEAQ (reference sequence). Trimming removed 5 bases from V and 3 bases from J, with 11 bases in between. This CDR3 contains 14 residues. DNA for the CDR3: TGTGCCAGCAGCCAAGACAGAGGTGGAAACACCATATATTTT. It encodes CASSQDRGGNTIYF.

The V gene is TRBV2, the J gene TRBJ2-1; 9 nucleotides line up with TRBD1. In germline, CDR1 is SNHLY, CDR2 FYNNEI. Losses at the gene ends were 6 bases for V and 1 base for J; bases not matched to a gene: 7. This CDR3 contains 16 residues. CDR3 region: CASRDRGTKSYNEQFF. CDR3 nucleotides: TGTGCCAGCAGGGACAGGGGAACAAAATCCTACAATGAGCAGTTCTTC.

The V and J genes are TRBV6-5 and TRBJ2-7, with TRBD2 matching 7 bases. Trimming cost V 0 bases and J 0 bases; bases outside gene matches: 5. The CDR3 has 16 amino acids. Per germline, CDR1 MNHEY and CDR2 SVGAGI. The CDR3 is CASSYSVSSGSYEQYF. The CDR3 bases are TGTGCCAGCAGTTACTCGGTTTCTAGCGGCTCCTACGAGCAGTACTTC.

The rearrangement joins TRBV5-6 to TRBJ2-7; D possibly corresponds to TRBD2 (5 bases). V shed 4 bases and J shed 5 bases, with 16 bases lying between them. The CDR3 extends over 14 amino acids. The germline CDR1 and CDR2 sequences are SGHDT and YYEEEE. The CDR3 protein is CASSPSPPGDEQYF. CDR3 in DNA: TGTGCCAGCAGCCCCTCCCCCCCCGGGGACGAGCAGTACTTC.

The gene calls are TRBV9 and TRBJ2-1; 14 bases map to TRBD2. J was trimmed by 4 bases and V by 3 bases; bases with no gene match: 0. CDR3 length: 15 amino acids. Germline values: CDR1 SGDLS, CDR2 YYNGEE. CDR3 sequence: CASSGLAGGYNEQFF. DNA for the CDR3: TGTGCCAGCAGCGGACTAGCGGGAGGGTACAATGAGCAGTTCTTC.

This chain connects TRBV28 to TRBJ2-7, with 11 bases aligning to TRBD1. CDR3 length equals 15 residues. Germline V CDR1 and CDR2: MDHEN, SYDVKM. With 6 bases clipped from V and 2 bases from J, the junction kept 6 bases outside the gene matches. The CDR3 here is CASSPGGQGAYEQYF. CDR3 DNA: TGTGCCAGCAGCCCCGGGGGACAGGGGGCCTACGAGCAGTACTTC.

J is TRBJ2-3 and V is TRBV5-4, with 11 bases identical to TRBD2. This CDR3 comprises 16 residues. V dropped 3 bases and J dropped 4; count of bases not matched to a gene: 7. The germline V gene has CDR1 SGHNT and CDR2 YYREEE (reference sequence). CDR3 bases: TGTGCCAGCAGCTCCTCTATAGCGGGAGGGGCAGATACGCAGTATTTT. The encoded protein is CASSSSIAGGADTQYF. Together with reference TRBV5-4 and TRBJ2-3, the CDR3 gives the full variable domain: ETGVTQSPTHLIKTRGQQVTLRCSSQSGHNTVSWYQQALGQGPQFIFQYYREEENGRGNFPPRFSGLQFPNYSSELNVNALELDDSALYLCASSSSIAGGADTQYFGPGTRLTVL.

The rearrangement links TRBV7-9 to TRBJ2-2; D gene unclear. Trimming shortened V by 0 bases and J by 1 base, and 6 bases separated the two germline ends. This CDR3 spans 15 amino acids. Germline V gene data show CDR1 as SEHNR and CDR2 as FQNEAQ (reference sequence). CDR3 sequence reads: CASSLARGNTGELFF. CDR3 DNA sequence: TGTGCCAGCAGCTTAGCGCGAGGGAACACCGGGGAGCTGTTTTTT.

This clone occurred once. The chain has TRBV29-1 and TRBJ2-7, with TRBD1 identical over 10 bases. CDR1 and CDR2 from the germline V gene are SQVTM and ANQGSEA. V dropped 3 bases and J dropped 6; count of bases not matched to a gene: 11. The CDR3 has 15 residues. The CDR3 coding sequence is TGCAGCGTTGAGCAAGTTGAGGACAGGGGGGTCGAGCAGTACTTC. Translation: CSVEQVEDRGVEQYF.

The CDR3 region has the DNA TGTGCCAGTAGTTCCTCAGCGGGAGGGTCCTACAATGAGCAGTTCTTC. This encodes CASSSSAGGSYNEQFF. This chain connects TRBV19 to TRBJ2-1; 10 nucleotides agree with TRBD2. The J segment lost 1 base and the V segment lost 5 bases, leaving 5 bases of the junction unmatched. This CDR3 is 16 amino acids long. From germline, CDR1 is LNHDA and CDR2 SQIVND (reference sequence).

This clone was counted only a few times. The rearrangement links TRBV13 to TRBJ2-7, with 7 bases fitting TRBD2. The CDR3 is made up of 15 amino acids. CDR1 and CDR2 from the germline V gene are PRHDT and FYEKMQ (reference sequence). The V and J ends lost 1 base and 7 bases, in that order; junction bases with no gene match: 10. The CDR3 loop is CASSLVREATGEQYF. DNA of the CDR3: TGTGCCAGCAGCTTAGTCCGGGAGGCCACGGGTGAGCAGTACTTC. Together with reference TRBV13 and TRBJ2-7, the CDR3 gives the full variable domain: AAGVIQSPRHLIKEKRETATLKCYPIPRHDTVYWYQQGPGQDPQFLISFYEKMQSDKGSIPDRFSAQQFSDYHSELNMSSLELGDSALYFCASSLVREATGEQYFGPGTRLTVT.

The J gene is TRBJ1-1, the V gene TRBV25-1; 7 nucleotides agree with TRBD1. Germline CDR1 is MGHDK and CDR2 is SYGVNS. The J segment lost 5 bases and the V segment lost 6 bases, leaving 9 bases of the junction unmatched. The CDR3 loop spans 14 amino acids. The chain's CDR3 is CASRADRSFTEAFF. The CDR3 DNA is TGTGCCAGCAGGGCGGACAGGTCTTTTACTGAAGCTTTCTTT.

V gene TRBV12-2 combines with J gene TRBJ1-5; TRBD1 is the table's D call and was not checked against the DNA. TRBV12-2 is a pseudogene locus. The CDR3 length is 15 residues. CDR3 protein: CASRLDPQGYQPQHF. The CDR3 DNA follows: TGTGCAAGTCGCTTAGATCCACAGGGTTATCAGCCCCAGCATTTT.

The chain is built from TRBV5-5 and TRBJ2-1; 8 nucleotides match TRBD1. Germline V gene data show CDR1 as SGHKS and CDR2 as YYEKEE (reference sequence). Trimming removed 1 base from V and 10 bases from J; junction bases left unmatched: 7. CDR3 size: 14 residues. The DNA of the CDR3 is TGTGCCAGCAGCTTGCCACGACAGGGGAGAGAGCAGTTCTTC. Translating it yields CASSLPRQGREQFF.

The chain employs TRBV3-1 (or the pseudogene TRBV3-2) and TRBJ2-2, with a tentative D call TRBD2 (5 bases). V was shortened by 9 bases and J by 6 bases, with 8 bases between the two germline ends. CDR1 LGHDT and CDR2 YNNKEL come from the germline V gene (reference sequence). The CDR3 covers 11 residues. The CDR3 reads CASKRAGELFF. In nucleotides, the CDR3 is TGTGCCAGTAAGAGGGCCGGGGAGCTGTTTTTT.

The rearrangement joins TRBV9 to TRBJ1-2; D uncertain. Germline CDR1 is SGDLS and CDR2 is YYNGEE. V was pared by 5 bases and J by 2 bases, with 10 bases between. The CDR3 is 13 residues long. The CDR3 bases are TGTGCCAGCAGGGGAGAGTTCAACTATGGCTACACCTTC. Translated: CASRGEFNYGYTF.

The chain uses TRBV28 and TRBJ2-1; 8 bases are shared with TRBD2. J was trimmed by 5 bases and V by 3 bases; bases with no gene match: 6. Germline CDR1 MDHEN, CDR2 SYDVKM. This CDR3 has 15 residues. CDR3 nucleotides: TGTGCCAGCAGTTTTATGTCGGGAGGGAACAATGAGCAGTTCTTC. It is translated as CASSFMSGGNNEQFF.

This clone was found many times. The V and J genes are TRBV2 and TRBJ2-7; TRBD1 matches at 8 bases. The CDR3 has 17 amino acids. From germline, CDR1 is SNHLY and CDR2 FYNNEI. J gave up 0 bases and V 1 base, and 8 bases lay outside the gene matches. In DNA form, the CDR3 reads TGTGCCAGCAGTGAAGATCCGTTGGACAGGGACTCCTACGAGCAGTACTTC. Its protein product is CASSEDPLDRDSYEQYF.